This T cell receptor (beta chain) was identified during a study of blood T cell repertoires in COVID-19. Study-level information: Acute and convalescent COVID-19 specimens originated in the United States, Italy and Spain. Sample material is recorded as cDNA or gDNA derived from T cells, B-cell-depleted T cells, or PBMCs.

Patients of the Seattle cohort, enrolled during active infection, were followed longitudinally. V gave up 2 bases and J gave up 0 bases, with 7 bases separating them. This CDR3 spans 14 amino acids. In germline, CDR1 is MNHEY, CDR2 SMNVEV (reference sequence). Study processing details: Reference gene primers were amplified, and this amplification served to estimate nucleated cell counts. Produced via immunoSEQ multiplex PCR; TCRdb's table is partial and in-frame only. V and J calls and clone size are as listed in that table; D and trimming were resolved from the DNA. The repertoire consists of about 420,000 clones, with about 90% occurring once and the leading ten covering about 0.91%. This clone occurred a few times.

The source is a man aged 18 to 30 with COVID-19, enrolled during active disease. This rearrangement joins TRBV27 to TRBJ1-1; no firm D call. Sequencing was carried out using peripheral blood. The CDR3 here is CASSLTRMNTEAFF. As DNA, the CDR3 is TGTGCCAGCAGTTTAACCAGGATGAACACTGAAGCTTTCTTT.